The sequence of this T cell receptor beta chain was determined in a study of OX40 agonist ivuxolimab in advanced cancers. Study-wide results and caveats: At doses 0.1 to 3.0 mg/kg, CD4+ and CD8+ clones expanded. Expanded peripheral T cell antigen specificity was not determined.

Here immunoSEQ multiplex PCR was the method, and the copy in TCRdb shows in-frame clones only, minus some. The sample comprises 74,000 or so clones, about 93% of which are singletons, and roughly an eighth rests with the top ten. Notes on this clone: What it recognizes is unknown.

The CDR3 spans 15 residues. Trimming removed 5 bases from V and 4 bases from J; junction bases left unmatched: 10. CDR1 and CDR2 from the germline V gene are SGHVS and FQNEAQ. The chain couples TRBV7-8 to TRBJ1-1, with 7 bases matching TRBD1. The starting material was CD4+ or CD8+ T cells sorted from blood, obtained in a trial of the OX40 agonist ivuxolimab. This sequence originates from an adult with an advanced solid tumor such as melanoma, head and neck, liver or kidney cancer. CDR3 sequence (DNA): TGTGCCAGCAGCCTTCAGACAGGGATGGGCACTGAAGCTTTCTTT. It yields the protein CASSLQTGMGTEAFF.